The 8 T cell receptor beta chains below were found in one sample sequenced in a study of control samples from healthy donors and cancer patients. The repertoire was sequenced with immunoSEQ multiplex PCR; TCRdb's copy has only in-frame clones and lacks some. In the table there are over 150,000 clones, 80% to 95% of which are singletons. Sequenced sample: blood. The receptors were sampled from a woman aged 35 to 49 in good health.

The gene calls are TRBV29-1 and TRBJ2-1; TRBD1 might be the D (5 bases). Germline V gives CDR1 SQVTM, CDR2 ANQGSEA. The CDR3 consists of 13 residues. V gave up 4 bases and J gave up 7 bases, with 14 bases separating them. The CDR3 nucleotides are TGCAGCGTTGCCCAGGGTGGGATAAATGAGCAGTTCTTC. The encoded protein is CSVAQGGINEQFF.

The chain recombines TRBV3-1 (or the pseudogene TRBV3-2) with TRBJ2-1, with 8 positions matching TRBD2. J gave up 10 bases and V 0 bases, and 5 bases lay outside the gene matches. This CDR3 is 14 amino acids long. From germline, CDR1 is LGHDT and CDR2 YNNKEL (reference sequence). The CDR3 loop reads CASSQDSSGGEQFF. The CDR3, as DNA: TGTGCCAGCAGCCAAGATTCGTCGGGGGGGGAGCAGTTCTTC.

This chain connects TRBV5-4 to TRBJ2-3; D is possibly TRBD1 (5 bases). The CDR3 runs to 15 residues. CDR1 SGHNT and CDR2 YYREEE come from the germline V gene (reference sequence). V lost 0 bases and J 2 bases, leaving 10 bases between the germline ends. The CDR3 here is CASSLDGGATDTQYF. The CDR3, as DNA: TGTGCCAGCAGCTTGGACGGTGGGGCCACAGATACGCAGTATTTT.

The V gene is TRBV19, the J gene TRBJ1-2; TRBD1 matches at 8 bases. This CDR3 has 15 residues. V trimming: 4 bases; J trimming: 4 bases; junction bases outside the gene matches: 8. Germline values: CDR1 LNHDA, CDR2 SQIVND (reference sequence). Here the CDR3 reads CASSTYGDRTYGYTF. The CDR3 DNA reads TGTGCCAGTAGTACATACGGGGACAGGACCTATGGCTACACCTTC. Drawing the rest from reference TRBV19 and TRBJ1-2, the complete variable domain is DGGITQSPKYLFRKEGQNVTLSCEQNLNHDAMYWYRQDPGQGLRLIYYSQIVNDFQKGDIAEGYSVSREKKESFPLTVTSAQKNPTAFYLCASSTYGDRTYGYTFGSGTRLTVV.

The rearrangement uses TRBV14 and TRBJ1-1; D remains ambiguous. This CDR3 is 12 amino acids long. In germline, CDR1 is SGHDN, CDR2 FVKESK. With 1 base removed from V and 5 bases from J, the gap between germline ends came to 5 bases. The CDR3, as DNA: TGTGCCAGCAGCCAAGCGTGGACTGAAGCTTTCTTT. Translating it yields CASSQAWTEAFF.

The chain is built from TRBV20-1 and TRBJ2-3; D is uncertain. Trimming took off 5 bases at V and 4 bases at J, with 7 bases between the two ends. The CDR3 has 11 residues. CDR1 and CDR2 from the germline V gene are DFQATT and SNEGSKA (reference sequence). In nucleotides, the CDR3 is TGCAGTGCTGTCATTCCAGATACGCAGTATTTT. Amino acid sequence: CSAVIPDTQYF.

V usage is TRBV5-1 and J usage is TRBJ2-7; D may match TRBD1 or TRBD2 (5 bases each). The CDR3 spans 13 residues. V was pared by 2 bases and J by 7 bases, with 13 bases between. Germline V lookup: CDR1 SGHRS, CDR2 YFSETQ. This CDR3 reads CASSLADTAEQYF. The CDR3 nucleotides are TGCGCCAGCAGCTTAGCGGACACAGCGGAGCAGTACTTC.

The genes are TRBV2 and TRBJ1-5; tentative D call: TRBD1 (5 bases). Germline CDR1 SNHLY, CDR2 FYNNEI. The CDR3 spans 16 residues. V was shortened by 6 bases and J by 0 bases, with 15 bases between the two germline ends. The CDR3: CASRRGREASNQPQHF. The CDR3 bases are TGTGCCAGCAGGCGGGGCAGAGAAGCTAGCAATCAGCCCCAGCATTTT.